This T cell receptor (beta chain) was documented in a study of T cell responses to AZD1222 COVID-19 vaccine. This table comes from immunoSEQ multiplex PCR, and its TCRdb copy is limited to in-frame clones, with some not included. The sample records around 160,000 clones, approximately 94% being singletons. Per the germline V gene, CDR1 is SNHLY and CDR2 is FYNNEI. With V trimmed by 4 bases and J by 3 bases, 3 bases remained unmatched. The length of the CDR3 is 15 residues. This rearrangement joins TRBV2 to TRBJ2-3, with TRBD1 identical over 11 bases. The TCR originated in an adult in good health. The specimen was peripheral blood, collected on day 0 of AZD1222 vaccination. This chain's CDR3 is CASSVGTGGTDTQYF. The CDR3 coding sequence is TGTGCCAGCAGTGTAGGGACAGGGGGAACAGATACGCAGTATTTT.